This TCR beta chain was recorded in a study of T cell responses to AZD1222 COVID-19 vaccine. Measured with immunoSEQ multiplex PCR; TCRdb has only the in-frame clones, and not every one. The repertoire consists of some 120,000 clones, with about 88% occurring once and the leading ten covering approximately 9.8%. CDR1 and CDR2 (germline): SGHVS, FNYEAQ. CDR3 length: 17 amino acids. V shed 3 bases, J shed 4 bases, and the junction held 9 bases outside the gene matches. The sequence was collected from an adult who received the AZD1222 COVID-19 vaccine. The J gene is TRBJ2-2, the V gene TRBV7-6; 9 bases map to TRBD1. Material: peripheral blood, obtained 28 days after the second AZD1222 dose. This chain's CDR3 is CASSFTSQGAGTGELFF. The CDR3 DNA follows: TGTGCCAGCAGCTTCACGTCACAGGGGGCGGGCACCGGGGAGCTGTTTTTT.